This T cell receptor (beta chain) is drawn from a study of cytomegalovirus exposure and HLA in healthy donors. In regard to this clone: Its antigen is unknown.

The PCR contained 60 Vbeta and 13 Jbeta primers. Clones were read by immunoSEQ multiplex PCR, and TCRdb kept only the in-frame ones, dropping some. The sample includes 150,000 to 200,000 clones, almost 80% seen only once; the top ten take almost 6.5%. Points from the study as a whole: When a later analysis was performed, an Asian-associated ancestry cluster reportedly had fewer N-insertions than the approximately 680-donor mean. TCR beta chain V- and J-gene trimming was linked, in a later analysis, to a missense variant in DCLRE1C. Per a prior analysis, the majority of TCR beta V segments were productive roughly 87% or roughly 30% of the time. Three chains linked to CMV were shown in vitro to be specific for CMV antigens.

CDR3 length: 18 amino acids. V lost 3 bases to trimming and J lost 2 bases; unmatched junction nucleotides: 13. Germline V gene data show CDR1 as SGHTA and CDR2 as FQGNSA. The origin of this receptor is a man aged 35 to 55 in good health and CMV-seropositive. This rearrangement joins TRBV7-2 to TRBJ2-7; 10 bases are a match to TRBD1. Sequenced material: PBMCs. CDR3: CASSFLGTGDRNPYEQYF. The DNA of the CDR3 is TGTGCCAGCAGCTTTCTTGGGACAGGGGACCGAAACCCCTACGAGCAGTACTTC.